Shown below are 12 T cell receptor beta chains from a single sample sequenced in a study of molecular identifiers for immune sequencing clone quantification. TCRdb recomputed calls from the PCR reads with MiXCR, one row per CDR3 protein. This sample has 350,000 or so distinct CDR3 sequences, with over 20% found just once. The sample taken for sequencing was naive CD8+ T cells from blood, with Jurkat cell RNA spiked in. Subset denoted: FACS-sorted CD8+CD4-CCR7+CD45RA+ naive T cells. Source of these receptors: a human donor in good health. Some libraries in this study had Jurkat cell RNA spiked in.

Ten or more counts support this clonotype. The rearrangement links TRBV5-5 to TRBJ2-7; D call uncertain. With 0 bases removed from V and 2 bases from J, the gap between germline ends came to 9 bases. The germline gives CDR1 SGHKS, CDR2 YYEKEE (reference sequence). The CDR3 runs to 14 residues. CDR3 DNA: TGTGCCAGCAGCTTGGTGCCAGAGACCTACGAGCAGTACTTC. Protein: CASSLVPETYEQYF.

In this sample, this clonotype turned up many times. The chain recombines TRBV12-3 or TRBV12-4 with TRBJ1-1; D unresolved. V was shortened by 4 bases and J by 6 bases, with 12 bases between the two germline ends. The CDR3 extends over 13 amino acids. CDR3 loop: CASSSPLRPEAFF. Written as DNA, the CDR3 is TGTGCCAGCAGTTCTCCCTTACGGCCTGAAGCTTTCTTT.

At least ten counts were recorded for this clonotype. The chain joins TRBV14 to TRBJ1-1, with unresolved D. The CDR3 extends over 12 amino acids. Germline V CDR1 and CDR2: SGHDN, FVKESK. Trimming removed 1 base from V and 7 bases from J, with 7 bases in between. CDR3 coding DNA: TGTGCCAGCAGCCAAGTCGTAAATGAAGCTTTCTTT. The encoded protein is CASSQVVNEAFF.

This clonotype was seen ten or more times. The rearrangement uses TRBV29-1 and TRBJ1-1; the D is unclear. Germline lookup yields CDR1 SQVTM and CDR2 ANQGSEA. The CDR3 spans 13 residues. V lost 2 bases and J 4 bases, leaving 11 bases between the germline ends. CDR3 coding DNA: TGCAGCGTTGAACCCCCAATGATCACTGAAGCTTTCTTT. It codes for CSVEPPMITEAFF.

This clonotype has just a few counts. The V and J genes are TRBV19 and TRBJ2-7; D might be TRBD1 or TRBD2, each matching 5 bases. Germline V gene sequence: CDR1 LNHDA, CDR2 SQIVND (reference sequence). This CDR3 has 13 residues. V lost 3 bases, J lost 6 bases, and 12 bases lay in between. The CDR3: CASSMTTGGEQYF. In nucleotides, the CDR3 is TGTGCCAGTAGTATGACGACTGGGGGCGAGCAGTACTTC.

Ten or more counts support this clonotype. This chain connects TRBV7-9 to TRBJ2-7, with TRBD1 identical over 7 bases. This CDR3 comprises 15 residues. Trimming took 1 base from V and 7 from J; bases not matched to a gene: 10. Germline V CDR1 and CDR2: SEHNR, FQNEAQ (reference sequence). The DNA of the CDR3 is TGTGCCAGCAGCTTAGTAGGGGGCCGCGATTCAGAGCAGTACTTC. This sequence encodes CASSLVGGRDSEQYF.

This rearrangement joins TRBV14 to TRBJ2-3, with D perhaps being TRBD1 or TRBD2 (6 bases each). V lost 1 base to trimming and J lost 1 base, with 15 bases between them. The germline V gene has CDR1 SGHDN and CDR2 FVKESK. The CDR3 is 17 residues long. CDR3 DNA sequence: TGTGCCAGCAGCCAAGGGGCTGGGGGGCCGGGCACAGATACGCAGTATTTT. Encoded protein: CASSQGAGGPGTDTQYF.

This clonotype was counted at least ten times. The gene calls are TRBV11-2 and TRBJ2-1; maybe TRBD1 (5 bases). Germline assignment: CDR1 SGHAT and CDR2 FQNNGV. The CDR3 extends over 16 amino acids. The germline V and J ends were trimmed by 4 bases and 0 bases, with 13 bases remaining between them. CDR3 region: CASSSLGASSYNEQFF. The CDR3 region has the DNA TGTGCCAGCAGCTCCCTTGGGGCGAGCTCCTACAATGAGCAGTTCTTC.

This clonotype was seen many times. The chain couples TRBV29-1 to TRBJ1-4, with D unresolved. Germline V gene data show CDR1 as SQVTM and CDR2 as ANQGSEA. The V and J ends lost 7 bases and 12 bases respectively, with 18 bases between them. The CDR3 length is 12 residues. The CDR3 sequence is CSAYLGSGELFF. DNA of the CDR3: TGCAGCGCCTACCTCGGCTCAGGTGAACTGTTTTTT.

Concerning this clonotype itself: Since a much larger clone is just one base distant, this may be a read error. The rearrangement joins TRBV7-2 to TRBJ2-7; TRBD1 might be the D (6 bases). In germline, CDR1 is SGHTA, CDR2 FQGNSA. CDR3 size: 17 residues. CDR3 DNA sequence: TGTGCCAGCGGCTTAGGGTTCCAGGGGAGTCCCTCCTACGAGCAGTACTTC. The encoded protein is CASGLGFQGSPSYEQYF.

Comments on this clonotype: At one end the junction does not follow the germline gene, possibly because of a read error. The chain carries TRBV13 and TRBJ2-5, with 12 bases identical to TRBD2. The length of the CDR3 is 17 residues. The germline gives CDR1 PRHDT, CDR2 FYEKMQ (reference sequence). CDR3 sequence (DNA): TGTGCCCGCAGCGCCCGACCTAGCGGGAGGGCCTATGAGACCCAGTACTTC. Translated, it gives CARSARPSGRAYETQYF.

A word on this clonotype: A clone one base away is much larger, so this may be a read error. This chain uses TRBV5-6 with TRBJ2-6; D remains unclear. Looked up from germline, CDR1 is SGHDT and CDR2 is YYEEEE. CDR3 length: 16 amino acids. Written as DNA, the CDR3 is TGTGCCAGCGGCTTGGTAGGGTTCGTTGGGGCCAACGTCCTGACTTTC. This sequence encodes CASGLVGFVGANVLTF. The full variable domain, with the rest looked up from reference TRBV5-6 and TRBJ2-6, is DAGVTQSPTHLIKTRGQQVTLRCSPKSGHDTVSWYQQALGQGPQFIFQYYEEEERQRGNFPDRFSGHQFPNYSSELNVNALLLGDSALYLCASGLVGFVGANVLTFGAGSRLTVL.